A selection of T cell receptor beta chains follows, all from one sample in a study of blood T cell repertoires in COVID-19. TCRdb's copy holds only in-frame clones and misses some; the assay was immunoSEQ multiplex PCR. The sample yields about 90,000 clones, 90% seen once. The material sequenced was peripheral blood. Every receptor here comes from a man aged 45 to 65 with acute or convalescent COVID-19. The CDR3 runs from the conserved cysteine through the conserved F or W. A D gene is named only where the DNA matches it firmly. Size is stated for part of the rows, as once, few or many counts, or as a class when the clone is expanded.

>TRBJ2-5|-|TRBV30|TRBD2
TGTGCCTGTCAGAGGTTAGCGGGAGGAGGAGAGACCCAGTACTTC
CACQRLAGGGETQYF
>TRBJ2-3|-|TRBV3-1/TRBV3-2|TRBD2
TGTGCCAGCAGCCAAGGCCCCAGCGGGAGCTCAGATACGCAGTATTTT
CASSQGPSGSSDTQYF
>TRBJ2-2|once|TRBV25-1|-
TGTGCCAGCAAACTATATGGACTGGCCGGGGAGCTGTTTTTT
CASKLYGLAGELFF
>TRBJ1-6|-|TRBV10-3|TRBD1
TGTGCCATCAGAGAACAGGGGGCGTTTTCACCCCTCCACTTT
CAIREQGAFSPLHF
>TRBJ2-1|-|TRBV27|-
TGTGCCAGCAGCCCCCGTGGCAGGGGCCATGAGCAGTTCTTC
CASSPRGRGHEQFF
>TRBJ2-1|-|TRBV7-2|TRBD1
TGTGCCAGCAGCTTAGCCTCGGACAGGTTTAATGAGCAGTTCTTC
CASSLASDRFNEQFF
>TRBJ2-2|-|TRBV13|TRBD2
TGTGCCAGCAGCTTAGGCGGGGGGACGAACACCGGGGAGCTGTTTTTT
CASSLGGGTNTGELFF
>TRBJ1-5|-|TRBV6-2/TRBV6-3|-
TGTGCCAGCAGTTACTCGGGGGACATTCTCAATCAGCCCCAGCATTTT
CASSYSGDILNQPQHF
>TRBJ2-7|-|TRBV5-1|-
TGCGCCAGCAGCTTGGATCACAGCTCCTACGAGCAGTACTTC
CASSLDHSSYEQYF
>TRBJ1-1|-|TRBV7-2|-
TGTGCCAGCAGCTCAAGCAGGGGTACCACTGAAGCTTTCTTT
CASSSSRGTTEAFF
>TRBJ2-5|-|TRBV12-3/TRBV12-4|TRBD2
TGTGCCAGCAAACTGACTAGCAGGGAGACCCAGTACTTC
CASKLTSRETQYF
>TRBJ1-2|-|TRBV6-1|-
TGTGCCAGCAGTGAAGCGCGGGCCCCGAACTATGGCTACACCTTC
CASSEARAPNYGYTF
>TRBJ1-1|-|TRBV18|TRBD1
TGTGCCAGCTCACCCCGGGACAGGGGGCTCACGAACACTGAAGCTTTCTTT
CASSPRDRGLTNTEAFF
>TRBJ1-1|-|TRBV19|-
TGTGCCAGTAGTACAGGTATGGGGAACACTGAAGCTTTCTTT
CASSTGMGNTEAFF
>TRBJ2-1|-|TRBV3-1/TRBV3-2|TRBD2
TGTGCCAGCAGCCTCGGGACTAGCGGGCAACCCTACAATGAGCAGTTCTTC
CASSLGTSGQPYNEQFF
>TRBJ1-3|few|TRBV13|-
TGTGCCAGCAGCTTCGCCGGGACTTCTGGAAACACCATATATTTT
CASSFAGTSGNTIYF
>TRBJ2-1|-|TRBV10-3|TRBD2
TGTGCCATCAGCCTGACTAGCGTTGGGCTCTACAATGAGCAGTTCTTC
CAISLTSVGLYNEQFF
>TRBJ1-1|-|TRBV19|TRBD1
TGTGCCAGTAGTAAGCCGGGACAGCAGAACACTGAAGCTTTCTTT
CASSKPGQQNTEAFF
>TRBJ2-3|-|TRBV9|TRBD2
TGTGCCAGTACCTCAGCGGGAACAACTAGCACAGATACGCAGTATTTT
CASTSAGTTSTDTQYF
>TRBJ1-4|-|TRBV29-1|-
TGCAGCGTTTATAGGGGCGGTGAAAAACTGTTTTTT
CSVYRGGEKLFF
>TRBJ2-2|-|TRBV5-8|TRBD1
TGTGCCAGCAGGCGGACAGGGGGCTCGGGGGAGCTGTTTTTT
CASRRTGGSGELFF
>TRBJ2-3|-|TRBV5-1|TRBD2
TGCGCCAGCAGCCTCCAGGGAGGGACTAGCACAGATACGCAGTATTTT
CASSLQGGTSTDTQYF
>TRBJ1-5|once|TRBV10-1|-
TGCGCCAGCAGTGAGTCGGGAGGGAGCAATCAGCCCCAGCATTTT
CASSESGGSNQPQHF